This T cell receptor (beta chain) derives from a study of blood T cell repertoires in COVID-19. About the research overall: There were acute and convalescent COVID-19 samples, and they came from the United States, Italy and Spain. T cells, B-cell-depleted T cells, or PBMCs provided the cDNA or gDNA that served as material.

Per the study methods: Using reference gene primer amplification, nucleated cell counts were estimated. This table comes from immunoSEQ multiplex PCR, and its TCRdb copy is limited to in-frame clones, with some not included. That table is the source of V, J and clone size, and D and trimming were worked out from the DNA. There are some 700,000 clones in the sample; approximately 90% occur only once, and over 0.2% lies in the top ten. CDR3 length: 13 residues. The germline gives CDR1 WSHSY, CDR2 SAAADI. V was pared by 7 bases and J by 6 bases, with 15 bases between. The sequenced material came from peripheral blood. The genes are TRBV10-2 and TRBJ1-1; D is uncertain. The source of this sequence is a woman aged 18-35 years with acute or convalescent COVID-19. The chain's CDR3 is CASMDGDLAEAFF. The CDR3 DNA reads TGCGCCAGCATGGACGGGGATCTTGCTGAAGCTTTCTTT.